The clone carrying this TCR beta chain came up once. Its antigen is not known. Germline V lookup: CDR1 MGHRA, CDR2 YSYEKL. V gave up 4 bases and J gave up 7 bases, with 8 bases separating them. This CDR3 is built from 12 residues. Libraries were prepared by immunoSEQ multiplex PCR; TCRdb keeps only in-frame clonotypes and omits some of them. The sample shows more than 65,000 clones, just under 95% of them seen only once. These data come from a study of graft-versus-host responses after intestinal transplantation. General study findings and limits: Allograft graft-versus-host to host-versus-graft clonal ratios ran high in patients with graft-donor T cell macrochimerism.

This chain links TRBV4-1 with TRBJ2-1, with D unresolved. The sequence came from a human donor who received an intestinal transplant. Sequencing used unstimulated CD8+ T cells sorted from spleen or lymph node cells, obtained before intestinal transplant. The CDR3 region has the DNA TGCGCCAGCAGCCCCACTCCGAATGAGCAGTTCTTC. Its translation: CASSPTPNEQFF.